This T cell receptor beta chain was sequenced during a study of cytomegalovirus exposure and HLA in healthy donors. Study-level background: Among the roughly 430 genotyped donors, over 70% were placed in the Caucasian-associated ancestry cluster.

Germline assignment: CDR1 MNHEY and CDR2 SVGAGI. With V trimmed by 6 bases and J by 1 base, 3 bases remained unmatched. The CDR3 runs 14 residues. PCR used 60 Vbeta primers and 13 Jbeta primers. The table came from immunoSEQ multiplex PCR; TCRdb's copy has only in-frame clones and leaves some out. Here the sample spans approximately 130,000 clones, less than 90% being singletons. The TCR sequence derives from a man in his forties or fifties in good health and CMV-seronegative. Material for sequencing was PBMCs. The chain joins TRBV6-5 to TRBJ1-3, with 7 bases fitting TRBD1. DNA for the CDR3: TGTGCCAGCAGCCCGGACAGGTCTGGAAACACCATATATTTT. Translating gives CASSPDRSGNTIYF.